This TCR beta chain was sequenced in a study of T cells after posttransplantation cyclophosphamide. Study-level points and caveats: Later post-transplant blood repertoires were often dominated by donor CD8+ memory clones. Blood and skin or GI T cell repertoires showed limited TRB overlap. After PTCy, TRB diversity resembled that of CNI/methotrexate controls.

Sampled 1 year posttransplant, controls received myeloablative marrow transplants, methotrexate and a calcineurin inhibitor. TCRdb's copy holds only in-frame clones and misses some; the assay was immunoSEQ multiplex PCR. The sample holds about 16,000 clones, about nine tenths seen once. A remark on this clone: What it binds is unknown.

J was trimmed by 6 bases and V by 4 bases; bases with no gene match: 6. The CDR3 is 13 amino acids. Germline V gene sequence: CDR1 SGHNT, CDR2 YYREEE (reference sequence). The TCR sequence derives from a male patient aged 50 to 59 who received an allogeneic stem cell transplant from an unrelated donor, was CMV-positive, and had chronic GVHD only. Some T cells may be the graft donor's. Here the sequenced sample was PBMCs, taken after an allogeneic stem cell transplant with a calcineurin inhibitor and methotrexate. This chain joins TRBV5-4 and TRBJ2-7; the match to TRBD2 covers 8 bases. In DNA form, the CDR3 reads TGTGCCAGCAGCCCGACTGCGGGGGGCGAGCAGTACTTC. Amino acid sequence: CASSPTAGGEQYF.